This T cell receptor beta chain was retrieved from a study of somatic mutations in cytotoxic T cells in rheumatoid arthritis (dated by TCRdb to 2015 to 2018). Study-level background: Sorted V beta1+ cells also underwent TCRB sequencing, and some V beta antibody-stained T-cell populations were flow-sorted at nearly 100% purity on a FACSAria II or Sony SH800. Whether expanded CD8+ T-cell clones in untreated, newly diagnosed rheumatoid arthritis carry somatic mutations was the study question, and clonality was characterized with TCRB deep sequencing. TCRB deep sequencing was performed for roughly 69 rheumatoid arthritis patients and 20 healthy controls. The median ages of the patient and control groups were essentially identical. What the work shows at the level of the full study, not this receptor alone: The antigen targets of the expanded CD8+ clones were unknown, and absence from virus-specific databases did not rule out viral specificity. In 8 out of 65 patients, more than 20% of CD8+ cells belonged to the largest CD8+ clone, while several identical CD8+ TCRB sequences were shared between blood and synovial fluid. An increase of CD8+ clonality with age was seen in patients (Spearman r=0.49) but not in healthy controls. The finding that TRBV07 was slightly underrepresented in patients was left unadjusted for multiple comparisons. Rheumatoid arthritis patients and age-matched healthy controls did not significantly differ in CD8+ T-cell clonality.

Note on this clone: Its cognate antigen has yet to be identified. Base qualities are not provided; no much larger clone lies one nucleotide away.

TCRB CDR3 sequencing used the immunoSEQ assay on genomic DNA. As for the authors' bioinformatics: Nothing other than productive TCRB rearrangements was included in the analyses. A clone was defined by a unique TCRB CDR3 sequence, and clonality was computed as a productive clonality index based on Shannon entropy. Repertoire overlap for a pair of samples was computed from each clone's template counts relative to total templates per sample. V-gene usage from TCRB sequencing and V-gene usage measured by flow cytometry were correlated (Spearman r of roughly 0.61). TCRdb provides this immuneACCESS table in a form limited to in-frame rearrangements. Some clones are lacking; in checked studies, under half of them reflect an unresolved V gene, and why the rest are absent is not known. Clone size and V and J calls were adopted from that table, with D and trimming inferred from the DNA. A total of roughly 11,000 clones appear in this sample, 65% to 75% of them only once. The top ten constitute 9% to 10% of the sample.

The germline V gene provides CDR1 MDHEN and CDR2 SYDVKM. The CDR3 holds 15 amino acids from the cysteine to the phenylalanine. CDR3 DNA is the only sequence kept; it has 45 bases, read in frame from the first base. V gives up 4 bases and J gives up 4 bases, and the segment between their germline ends measures 16 bases. The 15 to 20 healthy controls were blood donors whose buffy coats were used; they had a median age of roughly 50 years (range about 21-75), and over 50% were female. On an AutoMACS, CD4+ and CD8+ cells were isolated via positive magnetic bead selection, and their purity was verified by flow cytometry. Peripheral blood mononuclear cells were obtained using density gradient separation with Ficoll-Paque PLUS. DNA was extracted from CD4-enriched, CD8-enriched or PBMC samples with Nucleospin Tissue or Tissue XS kits and quantified with a Qubit 2.0 fluorometer.

The TCR comes from a man aged 70-80 years in good health. The sequencing input was CD8+ T cells sorted from blood. The chain uses TRBV28 and TRBJ1-2, and perhaps TRBD1 as D gene, on 6 matching bases. The DNA sequence is TGTGCCAGCAGTTCCCCTCGGACAGACGCCTATGGCTACACCTTC. Its amino acids are CASSSPRTDAYGYTF.